This is a list of T cell receptor beta chains from one sample in a study of spatial heterogeneity in lung cancer. TCRdb passed the 5' RACE reads through MiXCR, listing each CDR3 protein once. Of some 100,000 distinct CDR3 sequences listed, 12% are singletons. The source was PBMCs, collected at surgery. These receptors all come from a male donor with early-stage non-small cell lung cancer. Both conserved end residues are part of each CDR3. The D gene is left open where the match is weak. For some rows the clone size is stated as once, few or many, or as a class when expanded; others skip it.

V	size	J	D	CDR3	DNA
TRBV10-2	few	TRBJ2-7	TRBD2	CASSELWRERVNEQYF	TGCGCCAGCAGTGAGTTGTGGCGGGAGCGAGTGAACGAGCAGTACTTC
TRBV20-1	-	TRBJ2-1	TRBD2	CSARELAGSRRNNEQFF	TGCAGTGCTAGAGAGCTAGCGGGGTCTAGAAGAAACAATGAGCAGTTCTTC
TRBV5-6	few	TRBJ2-3	-	CASSLAVGAGTDTQYF	TGTGCCAGCAGCTTGGCCGTGGGGGCGGGCACAGATACGCAGTATTTT
TRBV7-2	few	TRBJ1-5	-	CASSLAGLRDQHF	TGTGCCAGCAGCTTAGCAGGCCTGAGGGACCAGCATTTT
TRBV2	few	TRBJ1-5	-	CASSELPGASSNQPQHF	TGTGCCAGCAGTGAATTACCGGGGGCATCAAGCAATCAGCCCCAGCATTTT
TRBV29-1	many	TRBJ1-1	-	CSVGGAEVNTEAFF	TGCAGCGTTGGGGGGGCAGAGGTGAACACTGAAGCTTTCTTT
TRBV6-5	many	TRBJ2-1	-	CASTPGRGLGRGEQFF	TGTGCCAGCACCCCGGGACGTGGACTTGGAAGGGGTGAGCAGTTCTTC
TRBV11-2	-	TRBJ2-3	TRBD2	CASSTLAGVNTDTQYF	TGTGCCAGCAGCACTCTAGCGGGGGTGAACACAGATACGCAGTATTTT
TRBV3-1	-	TRBJ2-5	TRBD2	CASSPLASLETQYF	TGTGCCAGCAGCCCACTAGCGTCCCTAGAGACCCAGTACTTC
TRBV11-2	-	TRBJ2-1	-	CASSSGGLPYNEQFF	TGTGCCAGCAGCTCTGGGGGACTGCCCTACAATGAGCAGTTCTTC
TRBV12-3/TRBV12-4	few	TRBJ2-1	-	CASTSRTRGIISYNEQFF	TGTGCCAGCACCTCCAGGACCAGAGGGATAATCTCCTACAATGAGCAGTTCTTC
TRBV4-3	many	TRBJ2-2	-	CASSQAFAGELFF	TGCGCCAGCAGCCAAGCGTTTGCCGGGGAGCTGTTTTTT
TRBV20-1	few	TRBJ1-6	TRBD1	CSAREDRGNSPLHF	TGCAGTGCTAGGGAGGACAGGGGTAATTCACCCCTCCACTTT
TRBV28	-	TRBJ1-2	-	CASSSGEGYTF	TGTGCCAGCAGTTCTGGGGAAGGCTACACCTTC
TRBV7-2	few	TRBJ2-7	TRBD2	CASSRGLAGNREQYF	TGTGCCAGCAGCCGAGGACTAGCGGGAAACCGGGAGCAGTACTTC
TRBV23-1	-	TRBJ2-2	-	CASSQRAGTQNTGELFF	TGCGCCAGCAGTCAAAGAGCCGGGACTCAAAACACCGGGGAGCTGTTTTTT
TRBV5-4	many	TRBJ2-5	TRBD2	CASSSGTSGSQETQYF	TGTGCCAGCAGCTCCGGGACTAGCGGTTCCCAAGAGACCCAGTACTTC
TRBV6-1	few	TRBJ2-1	TRBD1	CAAVQGGYNEQFF	TGTGCCGCGGTACAGGGGGGTTACAATGAGCAGTTCTTC
TRBV29-1	-	TRBJ2-5	-	CSKRSGGGTQYF	TGCAGCAAACGATCCGGTGGTGGGACCCAGTACTTC
TRBV28	few	TRBJ2-3	TRBD2	CASCAPRDYHTDTQYF	TGTGCCAGCTGCGCACCTAGGGACTACCACACAGATACGCAGTATTTT
TRBV6-2/TRBV6-3	-	TRBJ2-6	-	CASTQPPGAGANVLTF	TGTGCCAGCACTCAGCCTCCCGGGGCTGGGGCCAACGTCCTGACTTTC
TRBV24-1	-	TRBJ2-4	-	CATSDNRDTSNIQYF	TGTGCCACCAGTGATAACCGGGACACCTCAAACATTCAGTACTTC
TRBV5-6	many	TRBJ1-5	-	CASSFGGNQPQHF	TGTGCCAGCAGCTTCGGGGGGAATCAGCCCCAGCATTTT
TRBV28	-	TRBJ2-5	TRBD2	CASSSTGLGKETQYF	TGTGCCAGCAGCTCTACCGGACTAGGAAAAGAGACCCAGTACTTC
TRBV5-1	many	TRBJ2-5	-	CASSLPPQQETQYF	TGCGCCAGCAGCTTGCCCCCCCAGCAAGAGACCCAGTACTTC
TRBV2	-	TRBJ2-5	-	CASSIGVPETQYF	TGTGCCAGCAGTATCGGGGTACCGGAGACCCAGTACTTC
TRBV29-1	many	TRBJ2-5	TRBD2	CSARLSSGSYETQYF	TGCAGCGCCCGGCTGTCTAGCGGGAGTTACGAGACCCAGTACTTC
TRBV7-9	-	TRBJ2-1	-	CASSWRINEQFF	TGTGCCAGCAGCTGGCGGATCAATGAGCAGTTCTTC
TRBV27	-	TRBJ2-3	TRBD2	CASRPLGTSEIADTQYF	TGTGCCAGCAGACCTTTAGGGACTAGCGAGATTGCAGATACGCAGTATTTT
TRBV9	many	TRBJ1-1	-	CASSPGTQDTEAFF	TGTGCCAGCAGCCCCGGGACTCAGGACACTGAAGCTTTCTTT
TRBV28	many	TRBJ2-3	-	CASRTSTDTQYF	TGTGCCAGCAGAACTAGCACAGATACGCAGTATTTT
TRBV7-2	-	TRBJ2-7	TRBD1	CASSLGYPTGLEQYF	TGTGCCAGCAGCTTAGGATACCCGACAGGGCTCGAGCAGTACTTC
TRBV7-9	many	TRBJ1-2	-	CASSLDYGGYTF	TGTGCCAGCAGCTTAGACTATGGCGGCTACACCTTC
TRBV7-3	few	TRBJ2-1	TRBD2	CASSLTGSGAGNEQFF	TGTGCCAGCAGCTTAACTGGGTCGGGAGCGGGAAATGAGCAGTTCTTC
TRBV7-9	-	TRBJ2-5	-	CASSSLAEEAQETQYF	TGTGCCAGCAGCTCGTTAGCGGAGGAGGCGCAAGAGACCCAGTACTTC
TRBV20-1	-	TRBJ1-1	-	CSANRDTRNTEAFF	TGCAGTGCTAACCGGGACACAAGAAACACTGAAGCTTTCTTT
TRBV7-2	-	TRBJ1-6	TRBD1	CASSFVGQNNSPLHF	TGTGCCAGCAGCTTCGTGGGACAGAATAATTCACCCCTCCACTTT
TRBV9	many	TRBJ2-1	TRBD2	CASSPSGTSGSNEQFF	TGTGCCAGCAGCCCATCCGGGACTAGCGGGAGTAATGAGCAGTTCTTC
TRBV19	few	TRBJ2-7	TRBD1	CASSLRSGTGGVEQYF	TGTGCCAGTAGTCTACGATCCGGGACAGGGGGTGTCGAGCAGTACTTC
TRBV28	-	TRBJ2-7	-	CASSFVGVIYF	TGTGCCAGCAGTTTTGTGGGGGTGATATACTTC